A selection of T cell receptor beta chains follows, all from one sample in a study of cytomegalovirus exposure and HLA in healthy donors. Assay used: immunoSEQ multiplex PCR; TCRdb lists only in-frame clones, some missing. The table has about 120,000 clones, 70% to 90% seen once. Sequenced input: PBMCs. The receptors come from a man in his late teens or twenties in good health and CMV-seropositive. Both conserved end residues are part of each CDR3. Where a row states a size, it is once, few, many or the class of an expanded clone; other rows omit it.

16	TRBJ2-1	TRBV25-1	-	CASSEQRSGAYNEQFF
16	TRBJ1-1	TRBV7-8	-	CASSLGSGHTNTEAFF
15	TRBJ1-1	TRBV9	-	CASSVEGRGNTEAFF
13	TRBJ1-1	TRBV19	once	CASSIGGLTEAFF
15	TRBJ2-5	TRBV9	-	CASSNIAGPQETQYF
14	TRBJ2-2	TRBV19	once	CAIGTGGITGELFF
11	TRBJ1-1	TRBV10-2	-	CASSGETEAFF
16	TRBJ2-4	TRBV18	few	CASSTGTGGAKNIQYF
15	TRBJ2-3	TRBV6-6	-	CASSWTGEGTDTQYF
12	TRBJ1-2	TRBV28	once	CASLGGEYGYTF
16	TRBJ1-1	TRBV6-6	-	CASLGTDSYMNTEAFF
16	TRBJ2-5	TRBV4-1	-	CASSRVVWDSDGSQYF
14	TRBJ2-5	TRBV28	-	CASSLVRGWETQYF